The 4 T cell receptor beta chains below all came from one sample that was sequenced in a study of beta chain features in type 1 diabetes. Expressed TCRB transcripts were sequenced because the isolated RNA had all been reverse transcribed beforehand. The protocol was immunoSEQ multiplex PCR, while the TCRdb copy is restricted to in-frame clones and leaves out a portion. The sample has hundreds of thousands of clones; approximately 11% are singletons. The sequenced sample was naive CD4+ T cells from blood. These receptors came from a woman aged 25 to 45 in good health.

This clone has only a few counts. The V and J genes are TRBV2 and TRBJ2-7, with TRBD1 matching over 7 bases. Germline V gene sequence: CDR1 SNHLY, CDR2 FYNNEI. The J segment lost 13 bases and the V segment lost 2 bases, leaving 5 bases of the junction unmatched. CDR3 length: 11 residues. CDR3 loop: CASSETRQGYF. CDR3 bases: TGTGCCAGCAGTGAAACCCGACAGGGCTACTTC.

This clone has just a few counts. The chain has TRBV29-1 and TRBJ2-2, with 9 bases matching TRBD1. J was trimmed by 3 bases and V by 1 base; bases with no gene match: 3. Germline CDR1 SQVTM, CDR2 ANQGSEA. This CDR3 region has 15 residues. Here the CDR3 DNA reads TGCAGCGTTGAAGGGACAGGGGTTGACACCGGGGAGCTGTTTTTT. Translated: CSVEGTGVDTGELFF.

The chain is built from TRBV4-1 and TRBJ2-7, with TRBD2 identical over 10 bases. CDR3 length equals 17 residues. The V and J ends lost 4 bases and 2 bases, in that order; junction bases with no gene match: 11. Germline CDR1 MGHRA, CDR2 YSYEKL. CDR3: CASSPRLAGFRTYEQYF. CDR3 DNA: TGCGCCAGCAGCCCCAGACTAGCGGGCTTCCGAACCTACGAGCAGTACTTC.

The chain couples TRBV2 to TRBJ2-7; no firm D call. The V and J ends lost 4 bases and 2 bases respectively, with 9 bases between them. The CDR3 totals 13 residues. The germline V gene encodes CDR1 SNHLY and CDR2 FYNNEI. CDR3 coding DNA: TGTGCCAGCAGTGCCCAGGTCCCCTACGAGCAGTACTTC. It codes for CASSAQVPYEQYF.